This T cell receptor (beta chain) was found in a study of cytomegalovirus exposure and HLA in healthy donors. The PCR employed 60 Vbeta primers together with 13 Jbeta primers. The protocol was immunoSEQ multiplex PCR, while the TCRdb copy is restricted to in-frame clones and leaves out a portion. In the table there are under 130,000 clones, roughly two thirds of which are singletons. This CDR3 spans 11 amino acids. The V end was cut by 3 bases, the J end by 3 bases, with 4 bases between. CDR1 is DFQATT and CDR2 is SNEGSKA in the germline V gene (reference sequence). Sequenced input: PBMCs. The chain recombines TRBV20-1 with TRBJ2-3, with D unresolved. This receptor was taken from a man aged 25-45 years in good health and CMV-seronegative. CDR3 sequence: CSASLTDTQYF. The CDR3 nucleotides read TGCAGTGCTAGCCTTACAGATACGCAGTATTTT.